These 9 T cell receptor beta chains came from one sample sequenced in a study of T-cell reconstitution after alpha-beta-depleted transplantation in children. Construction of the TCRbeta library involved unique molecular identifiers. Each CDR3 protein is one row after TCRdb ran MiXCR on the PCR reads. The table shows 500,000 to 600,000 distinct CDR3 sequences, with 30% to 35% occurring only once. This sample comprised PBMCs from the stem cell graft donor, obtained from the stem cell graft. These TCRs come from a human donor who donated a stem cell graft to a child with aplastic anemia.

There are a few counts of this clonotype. The CDR3 spells CASSPPITDAPEAFF. The CDR3 DNA follows: TGTGCCAGCTCACCACCGATCACAGATGCCCCCGAAGCTTTCTTT. The chain has TRBV18 and TRBJ1-1; D gene unclear. V gave up 0 bases and J gave up 8 bases, with 16 bases separating them. This CDR3 spans 15 amino acids. Germline V gene sequence: CDR1 KGHSH, CDR2 LQKENI.

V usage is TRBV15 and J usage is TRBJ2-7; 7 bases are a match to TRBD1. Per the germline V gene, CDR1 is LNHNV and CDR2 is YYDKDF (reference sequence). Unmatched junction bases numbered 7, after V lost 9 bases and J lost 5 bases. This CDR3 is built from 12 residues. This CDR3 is CATSTGYDEQYV. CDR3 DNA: TGTGCCACGTCGACAGGGTACGACGAGCAGTACGTC.

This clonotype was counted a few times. CDR3 coding DNA: TGCAGCGCTGACTGGGGGATGCGGGGCTACACCTTC. The encoded protein is CSADWGMRGYTF. The genes are TRBV29-1 and TRBJ1-2; D may be TRBD1 (5 bases). V lost 7 bases to trimming and J lost 8 bases, with 17 bases between them. CDR3 length equals 12 residues. The germline gives CDR1 SQVTM, CDR2 ANQGSEA.

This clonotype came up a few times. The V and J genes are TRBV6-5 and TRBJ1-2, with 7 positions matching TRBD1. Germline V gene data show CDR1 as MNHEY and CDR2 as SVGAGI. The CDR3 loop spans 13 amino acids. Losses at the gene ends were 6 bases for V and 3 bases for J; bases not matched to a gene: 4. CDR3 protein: CASSYGQDYGYTF. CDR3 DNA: TGTGCCAGCAGCTACGGACAGGACTATGGCTACACCTTC.

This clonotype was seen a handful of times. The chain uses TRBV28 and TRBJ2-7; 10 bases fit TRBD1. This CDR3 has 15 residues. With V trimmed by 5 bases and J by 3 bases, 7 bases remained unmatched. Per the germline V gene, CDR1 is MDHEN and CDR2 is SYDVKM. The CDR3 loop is CASSRQGAVIYEQYF. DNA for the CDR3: TGTGCCAGCAGTCGACAGGGGGCTGTGATCTACGAGCAGTACTTC.

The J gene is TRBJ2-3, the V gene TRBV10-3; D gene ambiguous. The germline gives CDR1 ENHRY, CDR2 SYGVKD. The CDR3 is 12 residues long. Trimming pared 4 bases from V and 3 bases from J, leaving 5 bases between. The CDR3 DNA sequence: TGTGCCATCAGTGGGGCAACAGATACGCAGTATTTT. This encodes CAISGATDTQYF.

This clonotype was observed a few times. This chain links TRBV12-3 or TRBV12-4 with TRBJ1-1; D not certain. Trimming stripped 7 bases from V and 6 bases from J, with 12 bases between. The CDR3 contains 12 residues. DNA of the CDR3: TGTGCCAGCACCACAAATAATCCTGAAGCTTTCTTT. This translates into CASTTNNPEAFF.

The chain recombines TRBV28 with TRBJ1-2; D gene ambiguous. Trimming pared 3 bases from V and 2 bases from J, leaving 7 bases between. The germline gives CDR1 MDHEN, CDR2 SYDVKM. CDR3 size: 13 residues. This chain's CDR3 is CASSLSQNYGYTF. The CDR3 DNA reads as TGTGCCAGCAGTTTGAGTCAAAACTATGGCTACACCTTC.

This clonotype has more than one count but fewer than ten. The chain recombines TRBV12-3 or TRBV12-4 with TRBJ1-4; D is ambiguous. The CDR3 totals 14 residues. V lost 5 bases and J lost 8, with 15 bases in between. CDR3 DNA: TGTGCCAGCAGTCTATCGTCGGCGGGGGAAAAACTGTTTTTT. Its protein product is CASSLSSAGEKLFF.